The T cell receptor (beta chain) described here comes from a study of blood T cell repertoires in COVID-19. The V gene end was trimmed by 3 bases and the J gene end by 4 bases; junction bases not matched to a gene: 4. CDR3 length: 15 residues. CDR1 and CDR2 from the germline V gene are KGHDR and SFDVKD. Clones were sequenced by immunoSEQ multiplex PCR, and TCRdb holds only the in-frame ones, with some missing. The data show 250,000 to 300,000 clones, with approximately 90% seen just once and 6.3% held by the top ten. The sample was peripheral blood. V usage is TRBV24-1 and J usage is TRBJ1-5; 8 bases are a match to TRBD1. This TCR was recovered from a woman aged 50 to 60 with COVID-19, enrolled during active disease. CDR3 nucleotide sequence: TGTGCCACCAGTGATGGACAGGGCACTAATCAGCCCCAGCATTTT. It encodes CATSDGQGTNQPQHF.